This TCR beta chain was captured in a study of response to subunit inactivated influenza vaccine. The CDR3 loop spans 16 amino acids. Trimming pared 1 base from V and 0 bases from J, leaving 11 bases between. From germline, CDR1 is SGHTA and CDR2 FQGNSA. TCRdb reprocessed the RT-PCR reads with MiXCR, giving one entry per CDR3 protein. The sample has around 520,000 distinct CDR3 sequences, around 11% seen once. The sequence was collected from a man aged 50-59 years who received an inactivated influenza vaccine. Sequenced material: PBMCs from blood, taken on the day of vaccination. The chain couples TRBV7-2 to TRBJ2-3; D is possibly TRBD2 (7 bases). The CDR3 loop reads CASSLEGGLSTDTQYF. CDR3 in DNA: TGTGCCAGCAGCTTAGAGGGGGGGCTAAGCACAGATACGCAGTATTTT.